Detailed here is one TCR beta chain. No antigen is known for it. This sample is part of a study of CXCR3-negative and CXCR3-positive naive CD8 T cells. General study findings and limits: When CXCR3-positive naive cells were set against CXCR3-negative naive cells, the former had more hydrophobic TRB CDR3s. Diversity was high in both naive subsets and much lower in memory cells. Cryopreserved cells showed partially decreased CXCR3 expression, and most assays used fresh PBMCs.

TRB cDNA libraries were made by UMI-labeled 5' RACE. Reanalyzing the 5' RACE reads, TCRdb keeps one entry per CDR3 protein, without DNA. Its table records just over 40,000 distinct CDR3 sequences. The CDR3 extends over 14 amino acids. CDR1 and CDR2 (germline): MDHEN, SYDVKM. Definition of naive CD8+ T cells rested on a CD45RO-CCR7+CD27+CD95- profile. Sequencing input: naive CXCR3- CD8+ T cells from blood. Subset here: CD45RO-CCR7+CD27+CD95- naive CD8+ T cells lacking CXCR3 (TNR3-). The receptor was isolated from a human donor in good health. Some clones in this sample may be carry-over from other donors' samples. V is TRBV28 and J is TRBJ2-2. This chain's CDR3 is CASSLSPVTGELFF.